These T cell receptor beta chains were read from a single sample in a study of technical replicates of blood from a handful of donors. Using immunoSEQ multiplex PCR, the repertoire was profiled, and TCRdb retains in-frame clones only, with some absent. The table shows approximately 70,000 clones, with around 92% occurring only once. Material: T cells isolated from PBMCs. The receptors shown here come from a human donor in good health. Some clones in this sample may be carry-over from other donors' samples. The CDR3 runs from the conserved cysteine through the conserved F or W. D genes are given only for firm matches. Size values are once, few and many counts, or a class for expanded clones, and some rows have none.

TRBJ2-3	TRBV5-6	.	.	TGTGCCAGCAACCCCCTAAGGGGTTCAGATACGCAGTATTTT	CASNPLRGSDTQYF
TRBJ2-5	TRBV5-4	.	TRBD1	TGTGCCAGCAGCTATTCGGGACAGAAAAAAGAGACCCAGTACTTC	CASSYSGQKKETQYF
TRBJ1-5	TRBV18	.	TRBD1	TGTGCCAGCCAAGGACAGGCAAATCAGCCCCAGCATTTT	CASQGQANQPQHF
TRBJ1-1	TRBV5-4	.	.	TGTGCCAGCAGCTTATTCGCGATGAACACTGAAGCTTTCTTT	CASSLFAMNTEAFF
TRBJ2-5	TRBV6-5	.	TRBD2	TGTGCCAGCAGTTACTCGCGGGAGGTTTTGGAGACCCAGTACTTC	CASSYSREVLETQYF
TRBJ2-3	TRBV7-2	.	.	TGTGCCAGCAGCTTAGGGTTTGGGGGACAACTGTATTTT	CASSLGFGGQLYF
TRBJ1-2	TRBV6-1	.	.	TGTGCCAGCAGTGAATGGGGGGGGACTAACTATGGCTACACCTTC	CASSEWGGTNYGYTF
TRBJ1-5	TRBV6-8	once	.	TGTGCCAGCAGTCCGCCGACAGGCGGCGGCAATCAGCCCCAGCATTTT	CASSPPTGGGNQPQHF
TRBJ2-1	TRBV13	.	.	TGTGCCAGCAGCTTATTAAGCGTCCTAAGCTCCTACAATGAGCAGTTCTTC	CASSLLSVLSSYNEQFF
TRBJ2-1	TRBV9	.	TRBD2	TGTGCCAGCAGCGTAGGTTCCCAGCGGGGGGGCTTAAATGAGCAGTTCTTC	CASSVGSQRGGLNEQFF
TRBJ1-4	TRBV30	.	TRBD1	TGTGCCTGGAGTTCTCCGGGACAGGTGATTAATGAAAAACTGTTTTTT	CAWSSPGQVINEKLFF
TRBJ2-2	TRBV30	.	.	TGTGCGTCCGGAGACGGGACCGGGGAGCTGTTTTTT	CASGDGTGELFF
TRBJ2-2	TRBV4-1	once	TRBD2	TGCGCCAGCAGCCTAGCGGGAGGGCCCGGGGAGCTGTTTTTT	CASSLAGGPGELFF
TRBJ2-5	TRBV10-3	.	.	TGTGCCATCAGTGAGTTTGAGACAGCACAAGAGACCCAGTACTTC	CAISEFETAQETQYF
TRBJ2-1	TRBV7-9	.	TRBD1	TGTGCCAGCAGTACCGGGACAGGGCCCTACAATGAGCAGTTCTTC	CASSTGTGPYNEQFF
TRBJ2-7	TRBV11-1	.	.	TGTGCCAGCAGCTTGCACCGGGACTTCGCCTACGAGCAGTACTTC	CASSLHRDFAYEQYF
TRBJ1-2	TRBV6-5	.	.	TGTGCCAGCGGGCCCCAGGGCCGTGGCTACACCTTC	CASGPQGRGYTF
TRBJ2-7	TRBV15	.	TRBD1	TGTGCCACCAGCAGAGTCAACAGGGGAAGCTCCTACGAGCAGTACTTC	CATSRVNRGSSYEQYF
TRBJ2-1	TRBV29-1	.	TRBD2	TGCAGCGTTAATGGAAAGCGGGAAGACAATGAGCAGTTCTTC	CSVNGKREDNEQFF
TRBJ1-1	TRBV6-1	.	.	TGTGCCAGCAGGGCTCCGGGACTCCCTGAAGCTTTCTTT	CASRAPGLPEAFF
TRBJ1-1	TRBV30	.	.	TGTGCCTGGAGCAGAATGTATGAAGCTTTCTTT	CAWSRMYEAFF
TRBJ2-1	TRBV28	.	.	TGTGCCAGCAAGGATATTGCCTCAATAGGGGACACCCGCTCCTACAATGAGCAGTTCTTC	CASKDIASIGDTRSYNEQFF
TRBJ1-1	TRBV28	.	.	TGTGCCAGCAGTTTACAGGTGGACACTGAAGCTTTCTTT	CASSLQVDTEAFF
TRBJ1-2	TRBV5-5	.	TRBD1	TGTGCCAGCAGCTCGCTAGGGACAGGGAATGGCTACACCTTC	CASSSLGTGNGYTF
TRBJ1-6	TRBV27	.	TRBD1	TGTGCCAGCAGTCGCGGACAGGGGTATAGGGATTCACCCCTCCACTTT	CASSRGQGYRDSPLHF
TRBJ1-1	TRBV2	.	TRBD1	TGTGCCAGCAGCGTAGACAGGGTGGGGTTGTCTACTGAAGCTTTCTTT	CASSVDRVGLSTEAFF
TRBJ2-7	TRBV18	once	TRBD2	TGTGCCAGCTCACCACCTGGACTAGCGACGGGGTACGAGCAGTACTTC	CASSPPGLATGYEQYF
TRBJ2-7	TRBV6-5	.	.	TGTGCCAGCAGTTACTCTTATCTAGAATACTACGAGCAGTACTTC	CASSYSYLEYYEQYF
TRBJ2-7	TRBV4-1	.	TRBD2	TGCGCCAGCAGTTCTAGCGGGAGAGGCGAGCAGTACTTC	CASSSSGRGEQYF
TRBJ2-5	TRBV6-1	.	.	TGTGCCAGCAGTGAAGGGGTCGAGGGTGAGACCCAGTACTTC	CASSEGVEGETQYF
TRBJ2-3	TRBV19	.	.	TGTGCCAGTAGTTTACAGGATACGCAGTATTTT	CASSLQDTQYF
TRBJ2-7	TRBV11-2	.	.	TGTGCCAGCAGCTCCCGGTTTATCTCCTACGAGCAGTACTTC	CASSSRFISYEQYF
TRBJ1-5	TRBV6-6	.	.	TGTGCCAGCAGTACCCCCGACATAAATCAGCCCCAGCATTTT	CASSTPDINQPQHF
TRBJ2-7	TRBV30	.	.	TGTGCCTGGAGTTTAAACTACGAGCAGTACTTC	CAWSLNYEQYF
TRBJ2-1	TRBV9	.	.	TGTGCCAGCAGCCTCTATGGTAATGAGCAGTTCTTC	CASSLYGNEQFF
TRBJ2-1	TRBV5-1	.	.	TGCGCCAGCACCCCGGGGTCTCCCAATGAGCAGTTCTTC	CASTPGSPNEQFF
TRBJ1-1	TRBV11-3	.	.	TGTGCCAGCAGCTTAGTGCAGGGGAACACTGAAGCTTTCTTT	CASSLVQGNTEAFF
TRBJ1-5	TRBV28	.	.	TGTGCCAGCAGAACTCTCATACAGCCCCAGCATTTT	CASRTLIQPQHF
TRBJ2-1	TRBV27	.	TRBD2	TGTGCCAGCAGTTTATCAGCGGGTACCGGACTAGCGGGAGCGGATGAGCAGTTCTTC	CASSLSAGTGLAGADEQFF
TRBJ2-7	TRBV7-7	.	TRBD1	TGTGCCAGCAGCCCGGACAGGGGATGGAGCTACGAGCAGTACTTC	CASSPDRGWSYEQYF
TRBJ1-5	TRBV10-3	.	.	TGTGCCATCAGTGAACGGGGGGACGCTCAGCCCCAGCATTTT	CAISERGDAQPQHF